This T cell receptor (beta chain) was identified during a study of blood T cell repertoires in COVID-19. About the study: From T cells, B-cell-depleted T cells, or PBMCs came the material, which was cDNA or gDNA.

Enrollees, about 18 to 95 years old, lived in approximately 24 US areas. Which cohort a participant joined came from the clinical history participants gave. In the study's own analysis: Amplification of reference gene primers was used by the study to estimate nucleated cell counts. The method was immunoSEQ multiplex PCR; TCRdb's version includes in-frame clones alone and lacks a portion of them. That table supplies the V and J calls and clone size; D and trimming were determined from the DNA. The table records a few hundred thousand clones, around 80% of them present only once. The origin of this receptor is a man younger than 40 with acute COVID-19. The material sequenced was PBMCs or T cells enriched from blood (not recorded which).

The chain's CDR3 is CASSSGVYATNEKLFF. CDR3 nucleotide sequence: TGTGCCAGCAGCTCAGGGGTCTATGCAACTAATGAAAAACTGTTTTTT. The chain carries TRBV5-6 and TRBJ1-4; possibly TRBD1 for D (6 bases). Trimming left V 3 bases short and J 0 bases short, with 12 bases between. Germline loops: CDR1 SGHDT, CDR2 YYEEEE. The CDR3 runs to 16 residues.